One sample yielded the 17 T cell receptor beta chains listed below, sequenced in a study of OX40 agonist ivuxolimab in advanced cancers. The data were produced by immunoSEQ multiplex PCR, yet TCRdb's version contains in-frame clones alone and is incomplete. The sample includes nearly 110,000 clones, 90% of them seen just once. The sample in question was CD4+ or CD8+ T cells sorted from blood, obtained in a trial of the OX40 agonist ivuxolimab. These receptors were collected from an adult with an advanced solid tumor such as melanoma, head and neck, liver or kidney cancer.

This clone was detected once. The chain links TRBV18 to TRBJ2-7, with D perhaps matching TRBD1 or TRBD2 (6 bases each). V was shortened by 2 bases and J by 10 bases, with 18 bases between the two germline ends. The CDR3 spans 14 residues. Germline V lookup: CDR1 KGHSH, CDR2 LQKENI. This CDR3 is CASSPAQGRFDQYF. In DNA form, the CDR3 reads TGTGCCAGCTCACCAGCCCAGGGGAGGTTCGATCAGTACTTC.

This rearrangement joins TRBV18 to TRBJ2-2; possibly TRBD1 for D (6 bases). This CDR3 region has 14 residues. Trimming removed 1 base from V and 6 bases from J, with 9 bases in between. Germline lookup yields CDR1 KGHSH and CDR2 LQKENI. CDR3 DNA sequence: TGTGCCAGCTCACCACTAACAGGGTCCGGGGAGCTGTTTTTT. Translation gives CASSPLTGSGELFF.

The chain is built from TRBV28 and TRBJ1-1, with a possible D match to TRBD1 (5 bases). Deletions cut 2 bases from V and 0 bases from J, with 7 bases between. This CDR3 comprises 14 residues. CDR1 and CDR2 from the germline V gene are MDHEN and SYDVKM. CDR3 coding DNA: TGTGCCAGCAGTTTAGGGGACCTGAACACTGAAGCTTTCTTT. Translating it yields CASSLGDLNTEAFF.

V and J are TRBV27 and TRBJ1-1; D is unclear. The CDR3 totals 15 residues. The germline V gene encodes CDR1 MNHEY and CDR2 SMNVEV (reference sequence). Deletions cut 0 bases from V and 2 bases from J, with 10 bases between. The CDR3: CASSLSWAGNTEAFF. CDR3 in DNA: TGTGCCAGCAGTTTATCCTGGGCAGGCAACACTGAAGCTTTCTTT.

The CDR3 nucleotides read TGTGCCAGCAGCTTCCGGGACAGATCCTACGAGCAGTACTTC. This sequence encodes CASSFRDRSYEQYF. V gene TRBV5-6 combines with J gene TRBJ2-7, with TRBD1 matching over 7 bases. From germline, CDR1 is SGHDT and CDR2 YYEEEE. Trimming took 2 bases from V and 1 from J; bases not matched to a gene: 3. This CDR3 spans 14 amino acids.

The chain links TRBV29-1 to TRBJ1-1; D gene unclear. V dropped 8 bases and J dropped 0 bases, with 19 bases sitting between them. CDR1 and CDR2 from the germline V gene are SQVTM and ANQGSEA. The CDR3 spans 15 residues. The CDR3 DNA reads TGCAGCATGGTTCGGGATCTGGGGATGAACACTGAAGCTTTCTTT. Its protein product is CSMVRDLGMNTEAFF. Variable domain in full (rest from reference TRBV29-1 and TRBJ1-1): SAVISQKPSRDICQRGTSLTIQCQVDSQVTMMFWYRQQPGQSLTLIATANQGSEATYESGFVIDKFPISRPNLTFSTLTVSNMSPEDSSIYLCSMVRDLGMNTEAFFGQGTRLTVV.

CDR3 in DNA: TGTGCCAGCAGTCGACAGGGGTTTCCGAACACCGGGGAGCTGTTTTTT. It codes for CASSRQGFPNTGELFF. This chain links TRBV7-2 with TRBJ2-2; 8 bases agree with TRBD1. The CDR3 runs to 16 residues. The germline V gene encodes CDR1 SGHTA and CDR2 FQGNSA. V was clipped by 6 bases and J by 0 bases; unmatched bases: 6.

The chain combines TRBV5-4 with TRBJ2-5; D possibly uses TRBD1 or TRBD2 (5 bases each). Germline CDR1 SGHNT, CDR2 YYREEE (reference sequence). V was clipped by 1 base and J by 1 base, with 11 bases between them. The CDR3 has 15 amino acids. The CDR3 spells CASSLSGRVQETQYF. The CDR3 DNA follows: TGTGCCAGCAGCTTGTCAGGGCGGGTCCAAGAGACCCAGTACTTC.

Note on this clone: Other DNA sequences in the same sample also yield this CDR3. This chain uses TRBV9 with TRBJ2-2, with TRBD1 matching over 7 bases. Germline V gene lookup returns CDR1 SGDLS and CDR2 YYNGEE. Trimming at V came to 0 bases and at J to 4 bases, leaving 0 bases not matched to a gene. CDR3 size: 14 residues. The CDR3 protein is CASSVGQGTGELFF. In DNA, the CDR3 is TGTGCCAGCAGCGTAGGACAGGGCACCGGGGAGCTGTTTTTT.

The chain combines TRBV28 with TRBJ2-1; D is unresolved. Per germline, CDR1 MDHEN and CDR2 SYDVKM. The CDR3 covers 12 residues. V was pared by 2 bases and J by 6 bases, with 5 bases between. This CDR3 is CASSLQLNEQFF. CDR3 sequence (DNA): TGTGCCAGCAGTTTACAACTCAATGAGCAGTTCTTC.

Here the CDR3 DNA reads TGTGCTAGTGGTTTGGAGGGGGCGACTGAAGCTTTCTTT. The encoded protein is CASGLEGATEAFF. This chain uses TRBV12-5 with TRBJ1-1, with 7 bases matching TRBD1. V shed 1 base, J shed 5 bases, and the junction held 1 base outside the gene matches. Germline V gene lookup returns CDR1 LGHNT and CDR2 FRNRAP. The CDR3 length is 13 residues.

V is TRBV2 and J is TRBJ1-4; D is ambiguous. The CDR3 contains 13 residues. With 8 bases removed from V and 6 bases from J, the gap between germline ends came to 13 bases. Looked up from germline, CDR1 is SNHLY and CDR2 is FYNNEI. The CDR3 region is CASGRAEYEKLFF. For the CDR3, the DNA is TGTGCCAGCGGTCGGGCGGAATATGAAAAACTGTTTTTT.

The chain links TRBV30 to TRBJ1-2, with D tentatively TRBD1 (6 bases). V was cut by 1 base and J by 7 bases, with 10 bases left in between. This CDR3 is 12 amino acids long. CDR1 is GTSNPN, CDR2 SVGIG, per germline (reference sequence). The CDR3 loop is CAWSGGQGGYTF. CDR3 DNA: TGTGCCTGGAGTGGGGGGCAGGGTGGCTACACCTTC. The variable domain in full, completed from reference TRBV30 and TRBJ1-2, reads SQTIHQWPATLVQPVGSPLSLECTVEGTSNPNLYWYRQAAGRGLQLLFYSVGIGQISSEVPQNLSASRPQDRQFILSSKKLLLSDSGFYLCAWSGGQGGYTFGSGTRLTVV.

This chain connects TRBV2 to TRBJ2-7; weak D call: TRBD2 (6 bases). From germline, CDR1 is SNHLY and CDR2 FYNNEI. Deletions cut 7 bases from V and 0 bases from J, with 16 bases between. This CDR3 is 15 amino acids long. CDR3 sequence (DNA): TGTGCCAGCAATTCGGGACTGGGCGGCTCCTACGAGCAGTACTTC. Protein: CASNSGLGGSYEQYF.

The V and J genes are TRBV12-2 and TRBJ2-5; the D call TRBD2 from the table was never checked on the DNA. TRBV12-2 is recorded as a pseudogene. The CDR3 is made up of 18 amino acids. CDR3 region: CASRLAGLAGGQEETQYF. The CDR3 region has the DNA TGTGCAAGTCGCTTAGCGGGACTAGCGGGGGGGCAGGAAGAGACCCAGTACTTC.

The chain has TRBV2 and TRBJ1-2; 8 bases match TRBD1. Germline V gives CDR1 SNHLY, CDR2 FYNNEI. The V gene end was trimmed by 5 bases and the J gene end by 2 bases; junction bases not matched to a gene: 7. This CDR3 has 15 amino acids. Here the CDR3 reads CASSLQGAPNYGYTF. The CDR3 nucleotides read TGTGCCAGCAGTCTTCAGGGGGCGCCCAACTATGGCTACACCTTC.

The V gene is TRBV6-6, the J gene TRBJ1-1; D is uncertain. The CDR3 extends over 12 amino acids. CDR1 MNHNY and CDR2 SVGAGI come from the germline V gene (reference sequence). Between the trimmed V and J ends, which lost 6 bases and 7 bases, there was a span of 12 bases. The CDR3 sequence: CASSPSGGEAFF. Here the CDR3 DNA reads TGTGCCAGCAGCCCATCGGGTGGTGAAGCTTTCTTT.